Each of the 4 T cell receptor beta chains below was sequenced from the same sample in a study of memory CD4+ T cells and cytomegalovirus serostatus. Assay: immunoSEQ multiplex PCR; the TCRdb copy retains only in-frame clones and omits some. This table holds about 52,000 clones, approximately 80% found once. The sort gate was single viable CD3+CD4+CD8-CD45RO+ cells for memory CD4+ T cells. Sequenced material: memory CD4+ T cells from blood. The receptors come from an adult in good health and CMV-seropositive.

The CDR3 sequence is CSVNVLAGANTGELFF. CDR3 nucleotide sequence: TGCAGCGTCAATGTACTAGCGGGAGCAAACACCGGGGAGCTGTTTTTT. J is TRBJ2-2 and V is TRBV29-1, with 11 positions matching TRBD2. The germline V gene encodes CDR1 SQVTM and CDR2 ANQGSEA. J lost 2 bases, V lost 6 bases, and 8 bases had no gene match. CDR3 length: 16 amino acids.

J is TRBJ2-1 and V is TRBV28, with D uncertain. The ends were cut back, 3 bases at V and 10 bases at J, with 13 bases in the middle. Germline loops: CDR1 MDHEN, CDR2 SYDVKM. The CDR3 has 13 amino acids. The CDR3, as DNA: TGTGCCAGCAGTTTTCCCCCCAGCAACGAGCAGTTCTTC. Its translation: CASSFPPSNEQFF.

The V call is TRBV30, the J call TRBJ2-2; D perhaps matches TRBD2 (7 bases). This CDR3 comprises 14 residues. CDR1 and CDR2 (germline): GTSNPN, SVGIG (reference sequence). V was shortened by 1 base and J by 6 bases, with 12 bases between the two germline ends. CDR3 nucleotides: TGTGCCTGGAGTGGGGCGGGGGCGGCCGGGGAGCTGTTTTTT. The encoded protein is CAWSGAGAAGELFF.

The rearrangement links TRBV2 to TRBJ2-1; D is tentatively TRBD1 or TRBD2 (7 bases each). Trimming shortened V by 6 bases and J by 4 bases, and 19 bases separated the two germline ends. The CDR3 is 16 residues long. Per germline, CDR1 SNHLY and CDR2 FYNNEI. The CDR3: CASRGLGRGQYNEQFF. The DNA of the CDR3 is TGTGCCAGCAGGGGGCTGGGGAGGGGACAGTACAATGAGCAGTTCTTC.